This TCR beta chain was identified during a study of long-term antiretroviral therapy in people with HIV. Study results and limitations: The range of CDR3 lengths in HIV repertoires proved narrower than that found in controls. Gathering of blood took place between about 2003 and 2017, possibly under older ART regimens. No data on ART adherence, viral resistance or therapy changes.

The run of the v3.0 immunoSEQ assay was at survey level. Clones were read by immunoSEQ multiplex PCR, and TCRdb kept only the in-frame ones, dropping some. The top ten hold around 4.6% of the sample, which has about 21,000 clones, about 82% seen once. Every participant gave one or more pre-ART and two or more post-ART PBMC samples. After removal of 4 bases from V and 7 bases from J, the junction contained 9 bases not matched to a gene. The CDR3 spans 14 residues. Germline V gives CDR1 SGHNT, CDR2 YYREEE (reference sequence). Remarks on this clone: Its target is unknown.

This receptor was taken from a man aged 55 to 70 with HIV. The genes are TRBV5-4 and TRBJ2-7, with 9 bases identical to TRBD2. The sequences come from unsorted PBMCs, collected 1.3 years after starting antiretroviral therapy. CDR3 amino acids: CASSITSGSGEQYF. DNA for the CDR3: TGTGCCAGCAGCATTACTAGCGGGTCGGGGGAGCAGTACTTC.